The T cell receptor (beta chain) described here comes from a study of blood T cell repertoires in COVID-19. Study as a whole: T cells, B-cell-depleted T cells, or PBMCs supplied cDNA or gDNA.

The CDR3 loop spans 15 amino acids. The germline V gene encodes CDR1 MDHEN and CDR2 SYDVKM. Trimming at V came to 4 bases and at J to 4 bases, leaving 7 bases not matched to a gene. Original handling: Reference gene primer amplification yielded estimated nucleated cell counts. TCRdb keeps only in-frame clones here, not all; method: immunoSEQ multiplex PCR. V and J calls plus clone size are reproduced from that table; the DNA served to infer D and trimming. The sample shows 150,000 to 200,000 clones, about 70% of them seen only once. The V gene is TRBV28, the J gene TRBJ1-1, with 9 bases lining up with TRBD1. The sequence derives from a woman aged 45-65 years with active or convalescent COVID-19. Sequencing was performed on peripheral blood. The CDR3: CASSSPGQGLTEAFF. The DNA of the CDR3 is TGTGCCAGCAGTTCACCCGGACAGGGGCTCACTGAAGCTTTCTTT. The full variable domain, rest sourced from reference TRBV28 and TRBJ1-1, is DVKVTQSSRYLVKRTGEKVFLECVQDMDHENMFWYRQDPGLGLRLIYFSYDVKMKEKGDIPEGYSVSREKKERFSLILESASTNQTSMYLCASSSPGQGLTEAFFGQGTRLTVV.